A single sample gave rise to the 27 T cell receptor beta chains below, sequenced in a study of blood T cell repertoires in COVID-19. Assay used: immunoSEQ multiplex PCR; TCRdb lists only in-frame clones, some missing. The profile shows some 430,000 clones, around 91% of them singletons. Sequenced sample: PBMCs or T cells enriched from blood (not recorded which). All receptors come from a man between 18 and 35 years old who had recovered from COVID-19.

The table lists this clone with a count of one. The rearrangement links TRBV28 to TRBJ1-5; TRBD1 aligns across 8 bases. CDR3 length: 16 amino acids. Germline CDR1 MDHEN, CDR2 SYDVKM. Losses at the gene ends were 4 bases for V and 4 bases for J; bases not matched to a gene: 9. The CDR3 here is CASSSTPGQDNQPQHF. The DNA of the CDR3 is TGTGCCAGCAGTTCCACCCCGGGACAGGATAATCAGCCCCAGCATTTT.

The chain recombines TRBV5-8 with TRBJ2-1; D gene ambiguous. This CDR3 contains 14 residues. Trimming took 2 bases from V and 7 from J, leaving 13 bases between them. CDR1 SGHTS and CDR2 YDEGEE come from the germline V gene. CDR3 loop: CASSLDAYGNEQFF. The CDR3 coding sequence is TGTGCCAGCAGCTTAGACGCGTACGGGAATGAGCAGTTCTTC.

CDR3 residues: CASSPDRGLSNQPQHF. The CDR3 DNA follows: TGCGCCAGCAGCCCAGACAGGGGGCTATCAAATCAGCCCCAGCATTTT. The V gene is TRBV4-1, the J gene TRBJ1-5, with 10 bases fitting TRBD1. The germline CDR1 and CDR2 sequences are MGHRA and YSYEKL. V was pared by 4 bases and J by 4 bases, with 7 bases of the junction left unmatched. CDR3 length: 16 residues.

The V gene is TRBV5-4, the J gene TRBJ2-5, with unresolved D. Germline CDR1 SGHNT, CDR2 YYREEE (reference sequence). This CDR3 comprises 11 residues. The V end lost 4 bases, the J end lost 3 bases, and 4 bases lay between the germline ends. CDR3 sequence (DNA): TGTGCCAGCAGCCAAAAAGAGACCCAGTACTTC. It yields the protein CASSQKETQYF. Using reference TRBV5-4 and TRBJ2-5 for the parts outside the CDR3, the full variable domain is ETGVTQSPTHLIKTRGQQVTLRCSSQSGHNTVSWYQQALGQGPQFIFQYYREEENGRGNFPPRFSGLQFPNYSSELNVNALELDDSALYLCASSQKETQYFGPGTRLLVL.

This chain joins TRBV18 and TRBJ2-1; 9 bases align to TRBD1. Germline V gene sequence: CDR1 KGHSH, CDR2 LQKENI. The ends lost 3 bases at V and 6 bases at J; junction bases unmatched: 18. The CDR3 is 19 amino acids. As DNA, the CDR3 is TGTGCCAGCTCACCTTCCTTCACACGGCCCGGGACAGGGATCAATGAGCAGTTCTTC. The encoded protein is CASSPSFTRPGTGINEQFF.

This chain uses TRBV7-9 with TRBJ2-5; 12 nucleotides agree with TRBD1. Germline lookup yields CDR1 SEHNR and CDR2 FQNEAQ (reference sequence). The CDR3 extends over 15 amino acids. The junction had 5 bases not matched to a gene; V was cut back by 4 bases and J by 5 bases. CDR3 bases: TGTGCCAGCAGCTCCGGGACAGGGGGCTATGAGACCCAGTACTTC. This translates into CASSSGTGGYETQYF.

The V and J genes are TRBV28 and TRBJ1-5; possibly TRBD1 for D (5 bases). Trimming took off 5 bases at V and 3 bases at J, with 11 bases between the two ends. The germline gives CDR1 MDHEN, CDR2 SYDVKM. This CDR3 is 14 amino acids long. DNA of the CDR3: TGTGCCAGCAGTCTCGGGACTCCCAATCAGCCCCAGCATTTT. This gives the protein CASSLGTPNQPQHF.

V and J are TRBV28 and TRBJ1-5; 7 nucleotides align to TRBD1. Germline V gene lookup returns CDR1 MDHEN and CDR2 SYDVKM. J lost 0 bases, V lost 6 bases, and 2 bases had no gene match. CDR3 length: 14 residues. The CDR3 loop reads CASRDRYSNQPQHF. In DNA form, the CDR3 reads TGTGCCAGCAGGGACAGGTATAGCAATCAGCCCCAGCATTTT.

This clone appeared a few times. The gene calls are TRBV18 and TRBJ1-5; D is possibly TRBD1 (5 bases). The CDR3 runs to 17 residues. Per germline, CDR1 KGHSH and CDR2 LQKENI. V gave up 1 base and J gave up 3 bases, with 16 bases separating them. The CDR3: CASSPQGGGGANQPQHF. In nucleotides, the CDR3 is TGTGCCAGCTCACCACAGGGAGGTGGTGGGGCCAATCAGCCCCAGCATTTT.

The CDR3 loop reads CASGGGVSTEAFF. The DNA for the CDR3 is TGTGCTAGTGGTGGGGGGGTGAGCACTGAAGCTTTCTTT. The gene calls are TRBV12-5 and TRBJ1-1, with D maybe TRBD1 (5 bases). Trimming took off 5 bases at V and 4 bases at J, with 11 bases between the two ends. Germline values: CDR1 LGHNT, CDR2 FRNRAP. The CDR3 totals 13 residues.

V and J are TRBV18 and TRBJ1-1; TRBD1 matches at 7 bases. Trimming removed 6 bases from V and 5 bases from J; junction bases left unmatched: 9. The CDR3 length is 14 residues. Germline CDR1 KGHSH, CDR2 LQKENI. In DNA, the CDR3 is TGTGCCAGCTCGCGGCCGGGACAGATAACTGAAGCTTTCTTT. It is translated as CASSRPGQITEAFF.

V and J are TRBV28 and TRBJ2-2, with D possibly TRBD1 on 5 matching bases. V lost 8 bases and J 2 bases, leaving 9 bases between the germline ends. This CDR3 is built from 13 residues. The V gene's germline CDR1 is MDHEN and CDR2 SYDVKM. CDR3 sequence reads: CASETENTGELFF. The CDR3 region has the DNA TGTGCCAGCGAGACAGAAAACACCGGGGAGCTGTTTTTT.

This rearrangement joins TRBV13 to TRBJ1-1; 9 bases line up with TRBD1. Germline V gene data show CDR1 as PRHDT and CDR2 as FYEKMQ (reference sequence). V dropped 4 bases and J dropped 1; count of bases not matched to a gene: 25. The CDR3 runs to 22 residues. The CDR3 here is CASSYGTGKGSTHLPPNTEAFF. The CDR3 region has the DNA TGTGCCAGCAGCTACGGGACAGGGAAGGGTTCGACCCACCTACCACCGAACACTGAAGCTTTCTTT.

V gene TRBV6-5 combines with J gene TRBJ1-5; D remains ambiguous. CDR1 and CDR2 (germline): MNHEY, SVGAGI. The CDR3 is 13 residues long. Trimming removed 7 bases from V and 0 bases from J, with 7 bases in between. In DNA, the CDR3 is TGTGCCAGCAATGTAATTAGCAATCAGCCCCAGCATTTT. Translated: CASNVISNQPQHF.

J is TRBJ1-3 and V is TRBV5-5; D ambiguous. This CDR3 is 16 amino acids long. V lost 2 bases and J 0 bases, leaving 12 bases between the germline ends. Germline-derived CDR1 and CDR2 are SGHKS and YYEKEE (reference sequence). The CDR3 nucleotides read TGTGCCAGCAGCTTTTCCCCACTGAGCTCTGGAAACACCATATATTTT. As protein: CASSFSPLSSGNTIYF. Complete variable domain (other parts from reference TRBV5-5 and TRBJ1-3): DAGVTQSPTHLIKTRGQQVTLRCSPISGHKSVSWYQQVLGQGPQFIFQYYEKEERGRGNFPDRFSARQFPNYSSELNVNALLLGDSALYLCASSFSPLSSGNTIYFGEGSWLTVV.

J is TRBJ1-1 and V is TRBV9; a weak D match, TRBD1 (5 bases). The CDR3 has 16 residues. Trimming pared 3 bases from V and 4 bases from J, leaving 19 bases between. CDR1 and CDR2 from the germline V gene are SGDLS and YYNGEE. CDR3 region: CASSGQEKRGSTEAFF. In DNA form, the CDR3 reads TGTGCCAGCAGCGGACAAGAGAAAAGGGGAAGCACTGAAGCTTTCTTT.

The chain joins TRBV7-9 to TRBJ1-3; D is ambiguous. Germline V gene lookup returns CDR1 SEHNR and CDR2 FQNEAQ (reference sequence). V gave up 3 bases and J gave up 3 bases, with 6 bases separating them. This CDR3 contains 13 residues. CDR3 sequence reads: CASSLAGGNTIYF. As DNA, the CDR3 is TGTGCCAGCAGCTTGGCAGGTGGAAACACCATATATTTT. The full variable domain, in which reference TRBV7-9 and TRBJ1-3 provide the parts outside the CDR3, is DTGVSQNPRHKITKRGQNVTFRCDPISEHNRLYWYRQTLGQGPEFLTYFQNEAQLEKSRLLSDRFSAERPKGSFSTLEIQRTEQGDSAMYLCASSLAGGNTIYFGEGSWLTVV.

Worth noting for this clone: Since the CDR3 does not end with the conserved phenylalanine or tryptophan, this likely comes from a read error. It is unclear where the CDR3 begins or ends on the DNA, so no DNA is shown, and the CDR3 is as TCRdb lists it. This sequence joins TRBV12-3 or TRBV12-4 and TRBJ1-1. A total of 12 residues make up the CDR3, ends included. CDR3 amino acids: CASSLVRGVPTM.

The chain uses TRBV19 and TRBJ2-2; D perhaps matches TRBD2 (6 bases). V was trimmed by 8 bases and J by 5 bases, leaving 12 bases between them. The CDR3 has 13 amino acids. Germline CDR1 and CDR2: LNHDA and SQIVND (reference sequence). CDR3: CASDQGLTGELFF. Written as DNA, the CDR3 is TGTGCCAGTGACCAGGGACTGACCGGGGAGCTGTTTTTT.

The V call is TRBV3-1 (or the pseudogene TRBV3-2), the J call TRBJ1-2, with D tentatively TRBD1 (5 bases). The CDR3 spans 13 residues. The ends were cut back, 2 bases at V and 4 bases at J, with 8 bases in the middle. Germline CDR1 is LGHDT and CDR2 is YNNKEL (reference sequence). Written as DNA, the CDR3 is TGTGCCAGCAGCCAACTCGGGGGCTATGGCTACACCTTC. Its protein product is CASSQLGGYGYTF.

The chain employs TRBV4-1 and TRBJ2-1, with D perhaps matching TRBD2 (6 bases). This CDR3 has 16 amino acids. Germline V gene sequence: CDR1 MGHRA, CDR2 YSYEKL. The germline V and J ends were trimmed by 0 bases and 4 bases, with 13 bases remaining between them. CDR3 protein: CASSQERGEVYNEQFF. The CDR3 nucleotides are TGCGCCAGCAGCCAAGAGCGGGGAGAGGTGTACAATGAGCAGTTCTTC.

The DNA for the CDR3 is TGTGCCAGCAGCGCGATACCGGGACAGCCGAACTATGGCTACACCTTC. Its protein product is CASSAIPGQPNYGYTF. The chain combines TRBV7-3 with TRBJ1-2; TRBD1 matches at 7 bases. Per the germline V gene, CDR1 is SGHTA and CDR2 is FQGTGA. This CDR3 contains 16 residues. V trimming: 5 bases; J trimming: 2 bases; junction bases outside the gene matches: 11.

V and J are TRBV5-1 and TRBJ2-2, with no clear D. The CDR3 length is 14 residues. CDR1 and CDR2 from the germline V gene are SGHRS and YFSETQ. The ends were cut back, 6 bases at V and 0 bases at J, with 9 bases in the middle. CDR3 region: CASTIQPNTGELFF. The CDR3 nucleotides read TGCGCCAGCACGATACAGCCGAACACCGGGGAGCTGTTTTTT.

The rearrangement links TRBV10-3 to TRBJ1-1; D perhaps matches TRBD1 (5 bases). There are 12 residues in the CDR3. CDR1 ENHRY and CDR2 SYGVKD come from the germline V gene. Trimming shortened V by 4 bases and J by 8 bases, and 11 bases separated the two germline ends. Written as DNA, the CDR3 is TGTGCCATCAGTGGTACCAGGGCGGAAGCTTTCTTT. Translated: CAISGTRAEAFF.

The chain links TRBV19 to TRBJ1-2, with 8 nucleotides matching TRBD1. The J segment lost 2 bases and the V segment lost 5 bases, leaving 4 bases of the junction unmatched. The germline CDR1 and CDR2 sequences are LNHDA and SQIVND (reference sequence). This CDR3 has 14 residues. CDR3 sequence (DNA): TGTGCCAGTAGTCCCCGGACAGGGAACTATGGCTACACCTTC. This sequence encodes CASSPRTGNYGYTF.

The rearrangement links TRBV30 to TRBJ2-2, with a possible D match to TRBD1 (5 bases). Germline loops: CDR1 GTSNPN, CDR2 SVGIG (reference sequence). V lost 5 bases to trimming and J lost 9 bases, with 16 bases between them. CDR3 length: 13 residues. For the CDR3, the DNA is TGTGCCTGGTCCCAAGGGGCCCGAAGGGAGCTGTTTTTT. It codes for CAWSQGARRELFF.

DNA for the CDR3: TGTGCCAGCTCACCGCCCCGGGGATTATATGGTGAAGCTTTCTTT. Protein: CASSPPRGLYGEAFF. The chain combines TRBV18 with TRBJ1-1; D is unclear. Germline CDR1 KGHSH, CDR2 LQKENI. V was clipped by 3 bases and J by 7 bases, with 18 bases between them. This CDR3 has 15 amino acids. The whole variable domain, filled in from reference TRBV18 and TRBJ1-1, reads NAGVMQNPRHLVRRRGQEARLRCSPMKGHSHVYWYRQLPEEGLKFMVYLQKENIIDESGMPKERFSAEFPKEGPSILRIQQVVRGDSAAYFCASSPPRGLYGEAFFGQGTRLTVV.